A single sample is the source of the 4 T cell receptor beta chains below, sequenced in a study of T cell repertoires in cytomegalovirus infection (dated by TCRdb to between 2018 and 2020). The instrument was an Illumina HiSeq 1500. TCRdb reprocessed the public reads (quality trimming at Q25 with fastp, clone calling with MiXCR) and kept in-frame beta chains. CDR3 protein sequences are deduplicated, and each keeps its most common genes and DNA. The sample has fewer than 850,000 distinct CDR3 sequences on record, 25% to 30% of them singletons. The ten top clones hold around 13% of the sample. No antigen has been identified for these receptors. The meaning of the sample's treatment or condition label: in vitro stimulation with specific CMV peptide epitopes to enrich CMV-specific T cells. The sample in question was cultured CD8+ T cells from PBMCs, obtained from culture after CMV antigen stimulation. Receptors originate from a human donor in good health (CMV status not recorded). Some clones in this sample may be carry-over from other donors' samples.

This clonotype was recorded a few times. This chain uses TRBV7-9 with TRBJ2-3, with 10 bases lining up with TRBD2. The CDR3 sequence is 17 residues long. The V segment lost 4 bases and the J segment 1 base; nucleotides outside the gene matches: 8. Looked up from germline, CDR1 is SEHNR and CDR2 is FQNEAQ (reference sequence). The CDR3 DNA reads TGTGCCAGCAGCTCCTCTAGCGGGGGACTCCGCACAGATACGCAGTATTTT. As protein: CASSSSSGGLRTDTQYF.

The rearrangement joins TRBV12-5 to TRBJ1-2; perhaps TRBD1 as D (6 bases). Germline CDR1 reads LGHNT; CDR2 reads FRNRAP. The ends were cut back, 2 bases at V and 4 bases at J, with 20 bases in the middle. The CDR3 is 17 amino acids. CDR3 sequence: CASGLSAGDEVFYGYTF. CDR3 nucleotide sequence: TGTGCTAGTGGTTTGTCGGCAGGGGACGAGGTTTTCTATGGCTACACCTTC.

The rearrangement joins TRBV11-3 to TRBJ2-7; a possible D gene is TRBD2 (6 bases). This CDR3 region has 14 residues. The germline CDR1 and CDR2 sequences are SGHNT and YENEEA. V gave up 5 bases and J gave up 1 base, with 12 bases separating them. CDR3 amino acids: CASSPLGRSYEQYF. The CDR3 bases are TGTGCCAGCAGCCCATTAGGGAGGTCCTACGAGCAGTACTTC.

This clonotype showed up many times. The rearrangement joins TRBV11-1 to TRBJ1-1; D gene ambiguous. Between the trimmed V and J ends, which lost 1 base and 0 bases, there was a span of 9 bases. Germline V gene lookup returns CDR1 SGHAT and CDR2 FQDESV (reference sequence). The CDR3 totals 15 residues. DNA of the CDR3: TGTGCCAGCAGCTTAGAGGGTTTTATGAACACTGAAGCTTTCTTT. It yields the protein CASSLEGFMNTEAFF.